The entry below describes one TCR beta chain. Its antigen remains unidentified. The data were obtained in a study of quantifying T cell responses using KT2 cells. In the study overall: TCR alpha and beta constant-region primers primed reverse transcription of RNA.

A range of KT2-to-PBMC ratios was made using fixed PBMC numbers. The junction had 3 bases not matched to a gene; V was cut back by 5 bases and J by 0 bases. The germline gives CDR1 DFQATT, CDR2 SNEGSKA (reference sequence). This CDR3 is built from 13 residues. Study observations and caveats: Very high KT2 spike-in numbers caused saturation in KT2 sequence detection. KT2 clone alpha and beta sequence counts scaled linearly with input KT2 cell number.

Each cDNA got a UMI-containing oligo ligated at its 3' end. An equimolar mix of RC1.1 and RC1.2 primed the beta chain across TRBC1 and TRBC2. TCRdb recomputed calls from the UMI-ligation and nested PCR reads with MiXCR, one row per CDR3 protein. This sample yields roughly 50,000 distinct CDR3 sequences, of which over 9% are seen a single time; around 9.9% belongs to the top ten. The sequenced sample was PBMCs spiked with cells of the T cell clone KT2. The TCR originated in a human donor. The J gene is TRBJ1-1, the V gene TRBV20-1, with 7 bases matching TRBD1. The CDR3 region has the DNA TGCAGTGCTTGGGACAGCATGAACACTGAAGCTTTCTTT. Translating it yields CSAWDSMNTEAFF.